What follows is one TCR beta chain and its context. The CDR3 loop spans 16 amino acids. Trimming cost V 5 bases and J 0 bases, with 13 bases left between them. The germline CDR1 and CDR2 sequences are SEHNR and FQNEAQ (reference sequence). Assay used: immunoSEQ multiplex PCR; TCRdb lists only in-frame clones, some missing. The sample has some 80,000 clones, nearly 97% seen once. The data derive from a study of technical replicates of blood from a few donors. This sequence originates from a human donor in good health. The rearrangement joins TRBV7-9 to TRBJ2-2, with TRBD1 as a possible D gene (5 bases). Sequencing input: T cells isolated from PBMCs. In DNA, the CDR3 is TGTGCCAGCAGCCCACCCCTAGGGGCGAACACCGGGGAGCTGTTTTTT. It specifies CASSPPLGANTGELFF.